This TCR beta chain comes out of a study of identical twins (dated by TCRdb to 2015 to 2016). With regard to the full study: To test whether fetal clonotypes persist, this study deep-sequenced TCR alpha and beta repertoires from monozygotic twins, from unrelated adults of various ages, and from cord blood. To rule out contamination, replicate twin experiments were performed at different times with different library preparation protocols.

Receptor amplification or capture employed 5' RACE. Instrument used: Illumina HiSeq 2000. Template switching added a universal primer binding site, and the final cDNA carried a unique molecular identifier that allowed TCR cDNA molecules to be counted accurately. Specific primers in the conserved constant-segment region were used to synthesize first-strand cDNA for TCR alpha and beta chains. Each cDNA library was double barcoded, with a SMART-Mk sample barcode plus Illumina barcodes, to control for contamination. TruSeq adapter sequences and Illumina sample barcodes were added in two successive PCR steps. TCR alpha and beta cDNA libraries were sequenced on the Illumina HiSeq platform with custom primers. As for the original processing: Raw reads were processed with MiGEC to extract unique molecular identifiers, and MiXCR was used to determine CDR3 positions. Recombination models were inferred per individual with the repgenHMM and IGoR tools using an EM algorithm. Shared clonotype analysis was performed with the tcR package in R, normalizing sharing by the product of cloneset sizes. To study raw recombination free of thymic and clonal selection effects, out-of-frame nonproductive sequences were analyzed. TCRdb ran its own pipeline on the public reads, namely fastp trimming at Q25 and MiXCR clone calling, and kept in-frame beta chains. Each record represents a unique CDR3 protein, reported with the most common genes and DNA among its rows. TCRdb, not the original authors, processed these V and J calls. The sample table shows 200,000 to 300,000 distinct CDR3 sequences, and under 12% are seen once. About a tenth of the sample lies in the top ten.

The germline V gene (reference sequence) sets CDR1 to DFQATT and CDR2 to SNEGSKA. Spanning cysteine to phenylalanine, the CDR3 consists of 12 amino acids. Only the CDR3 part of the read is kept: 36 bases, read in frame from the first base. V and J lose 5 bases and 5 bases, and a span of 12 bases separates them. Only healthy Caucasian donors were included. Miltenyi CD45RO+ enrichment and human naive T-cell isolation kits were used to isolate memory (CD45RO+) and naive T cells from PBMC. This clonotype was seen at least ten times. Its specific antigen is unknown. Per-base quality was not reported, and no clone a single base away is much larger than it. Points the paper makes about the study in general: In monozygotic twins, recombination models systematically underestimated out-of-frame TCR alpha sharing, but the models matched the sharing seen between unrelated individuals. Compared with coincidental sharing between unrelated individuals, out-of-frame TCR alpha sequences shared between twins had an excess of sequences with low generation probability. Zero-insertion analyses could be partly confounded by invariant T cells such as MAIT and iNKT, although diverse VJ usage argued against such confounding for most clonotypes. Abundant cord blood beta clonotypes had fewer insertions, young adult naive repertoires showed a similar but weaker trend, and memory repertoires showed no such trend. Because the same donors could not be followed over many years, conclusions were based on cross-sectional statistical analysis. In beta out-of-frame sequences, excess twin sharing was weaker, because having fewer shared sequences lowered the signal-to-noise ratio.

The sequence is built from TRBV20-1 and TRBJ2-5, with no reliable assignment of the D segment. The clonotype originates from a man aged 45-65 years in good health. The sequenced sample consisted of memory T cells sorted from blood. This sample's cell subset or site label indicates: CD45RO+ enriched T cells. The nucleotide sequence reads as follows: TGCAGTGCTCTACCGGTCAGGGAGACCCAGTACTTC. Translated, this gives CSALPVRETQYF.